A single sample is the source of the 27 T cell receptor beta chains below, sequenced in a study of T cell repertoires in cytomegalovirus infection. TCRdb re-analysed the reads in MiXCR, keeping a single row per CDR3 protein. The data hold some 220,000 distinct CDR3 sequences, with roughly 6.5% observed a single time. Sequences were obtained from PBMCs. Receptors were obtained from a human donor in good health (CMV status not recorded). Some clones in this sample may be carry-over from other donors' samples.

This clonotype was detected ten times or more. The rearrangement links TRBV6-6 to TRBJ2-4, with D perhaps assigned TRBD1 or TRBD2 (6 bases each). Germline V lookup: CDR1 MNHNY, CDR2 SVGAGI (reference sequence). The CDR3 loop spans 13 amino acids. V was pared by 6 bases and J by 6 bases, with 12 bases between. CDR3 bases: TGTGCCAGCAGCCCCTCGGGGGCAAACATTCAGTACTTC. Protein product: CASSPSGANIQYF.

This clonotype was seen at least ten times. The chain recombines TRBV5-1 with TRBJ1-2; the D is unclear. CDR1 SGHRS and CDR2 YFSETQ come from the germline V gene. This CDR3 is built from 13 residues. V gave up 1 base and J gave up 2 bases, with 6 bases separating them. The DNA of the CDR3 is TGCGCCAGCAGCTTGCAGCAGAACTATGGCTACACCTTC. Translated, it gives CASSLQQNYGYTF.

The table lists this clonotype with many counts. The chain links TRBV7-2 to TRBJ1-1; 7 nucleotides line up with TRBD1. Per germline, CDR1 SGHTA and CDR2 FQGNSA. V lost 3 bases, J lost 4 bases, and 2 bases stayed unmatched. The CDR3 is 13 amino acids. As DNA, the CDR3 is TGTGCCAGCAGCTTTCGACAGGGCACTGAAGCTTTCTTT. Its translation: CASSFRQGTEAFF.

This clonotype has a count of ten or more. The chain links TRBV7-2 to TRBJ1-2; D unclear. This CDR3 has 13 amino acids. The germline V gene has CDR1 SGHTA and CDR2 FQGNSA. The ends were cut back, 1 base at V and 7 bases at J, with 10 bases in the middle. CDR3 sequence reads: CASSLGPTGGYTF. In nucleotides, the CDR3 is TGTGCCAGCAGCTTAGGGCCAACGGGTGGCTACACCTTC.

In its sample, this clonotype was seen many times. The genes are TRBV30 and TRBJ1-1; D is unresolved. From germline, CDR1 is GTSNPN and CDR2 SVGIG (reference sequence). V lost 3 bases and J 5 bases, leaving 7 bases between the germline ends. The CDR3 sequence is 11 residues long. The CDR3 bases are TGTGCCTGGAGACTGCCGACTGAAGCTTTCTTT. Amino acid sequence: CAWRLPTEAFF.

Many counts were recorded for this clonotype. The rearrangement uses TRBV12-3 or TRBV12-4 and TRBJ1-1, with TRBD1 as a possible D gene (5 bases). V lost 3 bases, J lost 1 base, and 12 bases lay in between. The CDR3 is made up of 15 amino acids. For the CDR3, the DNA is TGTGCCAGCAGTTTCCGAGGAAGGGGGAACACTGAAGCTTTCTTT. This translates into CASSFRGRGNTEAFF.

This clonotype was counted only a few times. The chain has TRBV28 and TRBJ1-6; D not resolved. The CDR3 is made up of 13 amino acids. Per germline, CDR1 MDHEN and CDR2 SYDVKM. V was cut by 9 bases and J by 0 bases, with 6 bases left in between. CDR3: CASDTSYNSPLHF. CDR3 DNA: TGTGCCAGTGACACCTCCTATAATTCACCCCTCCACTTT.

CDR3 coding DNA: TGCGCCAGCAGCCAGACAGGACAGGGTTCACCCCTCCACTTT. Translated, it gives CASSQTGQGSPLHF. The V gene is TRBV4-3, the J gene TRBJ1-6, with TRBD1 matching 8 bases. This CDR3 has 14 amino acids. Unmatched junction bases numbered 4, after V lost 3 bases and J lost 9 bases. Germline assignment: CDR1 LGHNA and CDR2 YSLEER.

This clonotype has at least ten counts. The chain combines TRBV7-2 with TRBJ2-5; 10 bases fit TRBD2. Germline trimming cut 5 bases from V and 2 bases from J; bases unmatched to any gene: 17. This CDR3 is 19 amino acids long. CDR1 is SGHTA, CDR2 FQGNSA, per germline. The chain's CDR3 is CASSLSRERGGLRQETQYF. CDR3 coding DNA: TGTGCCAGCAGCCTTTCCCGGGAGCGGGGGGGCTTAAGACAAGAGACCCAGTACTTC.

This clonotype has ten or more counts. The genes are TRBV7-9 and TRBJ1-1; 9 nucleotides align to TRBD1. Germline CDR1 reads SEHNR; CDR2 reads FQNEAQ (reference sequence). V shed 7 bases and J 6 bases; nucleotides not matched to a gene: 9. The CDR3 has 14 residues. The CDR3 reads CASTGTGSVAEAFF. The CDR3 DNA follows: TGTGCCAGCACCGGGACAGGGAGTGTGGCTGAAGCTTTCTTT.

A few counts support this clonotype. The CDR3 sequence: CASGSEATGELFF. The CDR3 DNA is TGCGCCAGCGGGAGTGAGGCCACCGGGGAGCTGTTTTTT. The chain has TRBV5-1 and TRBJ2-2, with D tentatively TRBD2 (5 bases). V was clipped by 7 bases and J by 4 bases, with 11 bases between them. The CDR3 runs 13 residues. CDR1 is SGHRS, CDR2 YFSETQ, per germline. Full variable domain (rest looked up from reference TRBV5-1 and TRBJ2-2): KAGVTQTPRYLIKTRGQQVTLSCSPISGHRSVSWYQQTPGQGLQFLFEYFSETQRNKGNFPGRFSGRQFSNSRSEMNVSTLELGDSALYLCASGSEATGELFFGEGSRLTVL.

This clonotype was seen ten or more times. The V and J genes are TRBV2 and TRBJ1-1, with D uncertain. The germline V and J ends were trimmed by 2 bases and 0 bases, with 10 bases remaining between them. CDR1 is SNHLY and CDR2 is FYNNEI in the germline V gene. CDR3 size: 15 residues. CDR3 coding DNA: TGTGCCAGCAGTGAAAACGGGAGGGTGAACACTGAAGCTTTCTTT. This codes for CASSENGRVNTEAFF.

This clonotype was found many times. The chain uses TRBV6-5 and TRBJ2-4; D tentatively fits TRBD1 or TRBD2 (5 bases each). The CDR3 has 19 residues. From germline, CDR1 is MNHEY and CDR2 SVGAGI. Trimming removed 2 bases from V and 0 bases from J, with 20 bases in between. The CDR3 sequence: CASSYNVPTTGTAKNIQYF. DNA for the CDR3: TGTGCCAGCAGTTACAATGTACCCACGACCGGGACAGCCAAAAACATTCAGTACTTC.

This clonotype was recorded at least ten times. CDR3 protein: CASSPPGTATDTQYF. In DNA, the CDR3 is TGTGCCAGCAGCCCCCCCGGGACAGCCACAGATACGCAGTATTTT. The chain is built from TRBV7-9 and TRBJ2-3, with 7 positions matching TRBD1. J gave up 2 bases and V 5 bases, and 7 bases lay outside the gene matches. Germline-derived CDR1 and CDR2 are SEHNR and FQNEAQ (reference sequence). This CDR3 is 15 amino acids long.

This clonotype was seen at least ten times. V is TRBV7-2 and J is TRBJ1-1; TRBD1 agrees at 7 bases. The CDR3 consists of 15 residues. Germline CDR1 and CDR2: SGHTA and FQGNSA. V was clipped by 3 bases and J by 0 bases; unmatched bases: 4. CDR3 sequence reads: CASSLLGQVNTEAFF. The CDR3 DNA sequence: TGTGCCAGCAGCTTGCTCGGACAGGTGAACACTGAAGCTTTCTTT.

This clonotype occurred many times. The chain has TRBV7-9 and TRBJ1-1; D uncertain. The V end lost 1 base, the J end lost 4 bases, and 13 bases lay between the germline ends. CDR3 length: 15 residues. CDR1 and CDR2 from the germline V gene are SEHNR and FQNEAQ (reference sequence). The CDR3 nucleotides are TGTGCCAGCAGCTTAGAGGTGGGGTATGCCACTGAAGCTTTCTTT. Its translation is CASSLEVGYATEAFF.

This clonotype was seen at least ten times. In DNA, the CDR3 is TGTGCCAGCAGCGTAGGCCGGGACAGGGTGGAAAACACTGAAGCTTTCTTT. It specifies CASSVGRDRVENTEAFF. The chain has TRBV9 and TRBJ1-1; 9 bases map to TRBD1. V dropped 0 bases and J dropped 2; count of bases not matched to a gene: 8. Germline CDR1 reads SGDLS; CDR2 reads YYNGEE. This CDR3 region has 17 residues. The full variable domain, its missing parts supplied by reference TRBV9 and TRBJ1-1, is DSGVTQTPKHLITATGQRVTLRCSPRSGDLSVYWYQQSLDQGLQFLIQYYNGEERAKGNILERFSAQQFPDLHSELNLSSLELGDSALYFCASSVGRDRVENTEAFFGQGTRLTVV.

The chain uses TRBV5-6 and TRBJ2-3; possibly TRBD1 or TRBD2 for D (5 bases each). The V end lost 4 bases, the J end lost 4 bases, and 13 bases lay between the germline ends. This CDR3 is 14 amino acids long. Germline V lookup: CDR1 SGHDT, CDR2 YYEEEE. The DNA for the CDR3 is TGTGCCAGCAGCCCGGGACGCATTGCAGATACGCAGTATTTT. Its protein product is CASSPGRIADTQYF.

Many counts were recorded for this clonotype. J is TRBJ2-1 and V is TRBV20-1; 11 bases match TRBD2. Germline V gives CDR1 DFQATT, CDR2 SNEGSKA (reference sequence). V shed 5 bases and J 8 bases; nucleotides not matched to a gene: 14. The CDR3 length is 16 residues. As DNA, the CDR3 is TGCAGTGCTCCGATCGGCCCTAGCGGGGGGAATCATGAGCAGTTCTTC. Translation gives CSAPIGPSGGNHEQFF.

In this sample, this clonotype turned up many times. This sequence joins TRBV7-3 and TRBJ2-1; no reliable D call. The CDR3 sequence is 13 residues long. V lost 2 bases and J 6 bases, leaving 8 bases between the germline ends. Germline values: CDR1 SGHTA, CDR2 FQGTGA. The CDR3 spells CASSLGPRNEQFF. The CDR3 DNA sequence: TGTGCCAGCAGCTTAGGGCCACGCAATGAGCAGTTCTTC.

The rearrangement joins TRBV2 to TRBJ1-2, with a possible D match to TRBD1 (5 bases). The V end lost 5 bases, the J end lost 12 bases, and 16 bases lay between the germline ends. CDR1 is SNHLY, CDR2 FYNNEI, per germline. There are 12 residues in the CDR3. CDR3 amino acids: CASSSSVQGHTF. The CDR3 region has the DNA TGTGCCAGCAGTTCCTCGGTCCAGGGTCACACCTTC.

This clonotype was seen many times. The chain couples TRBV20-1 to TRBJ2-1; 10 bases map to TRBD2. The CDR3 totals 16 residues. The ends lost 3 bases at V and 8 bases at J; junction bases unmatched: 13. The V gene's germline CDR1 is DFQATT and CDR2 SNEGSKA (reference sequence). The CDR3: CSASRTSGVEGDEQFF. The CDR3 DNA follows: TGCAGTGCTAGTAGAACTAGCGGGGTCGAGGGGGATGAGCAGTTCTTC.

This clonotype was detected ten times or more. The chain employs TRBV9 and TRBJ1-3; D unresolved. Germline V CDR1 and CDR2: SGDLS, YYNGEE. The CDR3 runs 14 residues. Trimming stripped 2 bases from V and 4 bases from J, with 10 bases between. The chain's CDR3 is CASSVGIQGNTIYF. Here the CDR3 DNA reads TGTGCCAGCAGCGTTGGCATACAAGGAAACACCATATATTTT.

This clonotype has at least ten counts. This chain connects TRBV20-1 to TRBJ2-5, with TRBD1 as a possible D gene (6 bases). V lost 6 bases to trimming and J lost 3 bases, with 11 bases between them. The CDR3 has 12 amino acids. Per germline, CDR1 DFQATT and CDR2 SNEGSKA (reference sequence). The CDR3 DNA is TGCAGTGCACCAAACAGGGAAGAGACCCAGTACTTC. This encodes CSAPNREETQYF.

This clonotype was recorded at least ten times. The chain uses TRBV5-6 and TRBJ2-3, with a tentative D call TRBD2 (5 bases). Trimming left V 1 base short and J 1 base short, with 19 bases between. The germline V gene has CDR1 SGHDT and CDR2 YYEEEE. The length of the CDR3 is 18 residues. The CDR3 loop reads CASSLTFTDGVGTDTQYF. The CDR3 DNA is TGTGCCAGCAGCTTGACGTTTACTGACGGGGTGGGCACAGATACGCAGTATTTT. The full variable domain, its missing parts supplied by reference TRBV5-6 and TRBJ2-3, is DAGVTQSPTHLIKTRGQQVTLRCSPKSGHDTVSWYQQALGQGPQFIFQYYEEEERQRGNFPDRFSGHQFPNYSSELNVNALLLGDSALYLCASSLTFTDGVGTDTQYFGPGTRLTVL.

This clonotype appeared a few times. A much larger clone lies one base from this, so it may be a read error. The chain links TRBV29-1 to TRBJ1-1; D possibly corresponds to TRBD1 (6 bases). This CDR3 has 13 residues. The germline V gene has CDR1 SQVTM and CDR2 ANQGSEA. V lost 4 bases, J lost 1 base, and 10 bases lay in between. The CDR3 protein is CSVGTVENTEAFF. The CDR3 nucleotides read TGCAGCGTTGGGACAGTAGAGAACACTGAAGCTTTCTTT.

The rearrangement joins TRBV28 to TRBJ2-7; tentative D call: TRBD1 (6 bases). Trimming removed 5 bases from V and 5 bases from J, with 16 bases in between. Germline V lookup: CDR1 MDHEN, CDR2 SYDVKM. The CDR3 covers 14 residues. The CDR3 nucleotides read TGTGCCAGCAGTCCCGGACAGAGGGGACACGAGCAGTACTTC. Translated: CASSPGQRGHEQYF.